These 21 T cell receptor beta chains were all obtained from the same sample, sequenced in a study of T cell repertoires in cytomegalovirus infection. Their target antigens are unknown. TCRdb recomputed calls from the reads with MiXCR, one row per CDR3 protein. The sample has about 220,000 distinct CDR3 sequences; approximately 38% are singletons. The source was CD8+ T cells from cultured PBMCs, collected from culture after CMV antigen stimulation. Receptors originate from a human donor in good health (CMV status not recorded). Some clones in this sample may be carry-over from other donors' samples.

The V gene is TRBV12-3 or TRBV12-4, the J gene TRBJ2-1; 12 bases agree with TRBD2. This CDR3 spans 15 amino acids. The ends lost 4 bases at V and 4 bases at J; junction bases unmatched: 2. The CDR3: CASSYGTSGYNEQFF. CDR3 sequence (DNA): TGTGCCAGCAGTTACGGGACTAGCGGGTACAATGAGCAGTTCTTC.

This clonotype was counted between two and nine times. This chain connects TRBV7-3 to TRBJ2-3; either TRBD1 or TRBD2 may fit D (5 bases each). This CDR3 has 13 residues. The germline V and J ends were trimmed by 4 bases and 6 bases, with 11 bases remaining between them. Per germline, CDR1 SGHTA and CDR2 FQGTGA. This chain's CDR3 is CASSYLGTDTQYF. The CDR3, as DNA: TGTGCCAGCAGCTATCTAGGGACGGATACGCAGTATTTT.

This clonotype was detected many times. This sequence joins TRBV11-3 and TRBJ2-2; 7 positions match TRBD1. Per the germline V gene, CDR1 is SGHNT and CDR2 is YENEEA. The CDR3 spans 15 residues. J gave up 1 base and V 4 bases, and 3 bases lay outside the gene matches. This chain's CDR3 is CASSSGGVNTGELFF. The CDR3 bases are TGTGCCAGCAGCTCAGGGGGAGTGAACACCGGGGAGCTGTTTTTT.

The chain couples TRBV19 to TRBJ2-3; D possibly corresponds to TRBD1 (5 bases). Germline CDR1 LNHDA, CDR2 SQIVND (reference sequence). V dropped 7 bases and J dropped 7 bases, with 15 bases sitting between them. The CDR3 has 13 amino acids. The CDR3 reads CASTVDPGNTQYF. CDR3 DNA: TGTGCCAGTACAGTGGACCCAGGGAATACGCAGTATTTT.

The V call is TRBV6-4, the J call TRBJ2-1, with 8 nucleotides matching TRBD1. The CDR3 totals 14 residues. J lost 15 bases, V lost 5 bases, and 15 bases had no gene match. The germline V gene encodes CDR1 MRHNA and CDR2 SNTAGT. The CDR3 loop reads CASSMGQENNETFF. As DNA, the CDR3 is TGTGCCAGCAGTATGGGACAGGAGAACAATGAGACGTTCTTC.

J is TRBJ2-1 and V is TRBV7-9; 12 bases fit TRBD2. The CDR3 is 17 amino acids. Germline trimming cut 3 bases from V and 1 base from J; bases unmatched to any gene: 4. CDR1 is SEHNR and CDR2 is FQNEAQ in the germline V gene (reference sequence). CDR3 nucleotide sequence: TGTGCCAGCAGCTTCTCCGGACTAGCGGGATCCTACAATGAGCAGTTCTTC. It is translated as CASSFSGLAGSYNEQFF.

This clonotype was counted between two and nine times. The chain links TRBV12-5 to TRBJ2-1; D is unclear. V lost 6 bases and J 7 bases, leaving 10 bases between the germline ends. The CDR3 sequence is 12 residues long. The germline CDR1 and CDR2 sequences are LGHNT and FRNRAP. CDR3 sequence (DNA): TGTGCTAGTGGGCCCACTTGGAATGAGCAGTTCTTC. It codes for CASGPTWNEQFF.

V is TRBV20-1 and J is TRBJ2-1; a weak D match, TRBD2 (5 bases). V was cut by 0 bases and J by 3 bases, with 15 bases left in between. This CDR3 contains 16 residues. CDR1 is DFQATT and CDR2 is SNEGSKA in the germline V gene (reference sequence). For the CDR3, the DNA is TGCAGTGCTAGAGAGCCGGGTGGCGGGTTCTACAATGAGCAGTTCTTC. Protein product: CSAREPGGGFYNEQFF.

The chain carries TRBV11-2 and TRBJ2-1, with a possible D match to TRBD2 (5 bases). Trimming removed 4 bases at V and 8 bases at J, with 18 bases between. Germline CDR1 is SGHAT and CDR2 is FQNNGV. This CDR3 contains 15 residues. The CDR3 region has the DNA TGTGCCAGCAGCTCCGAAGCGGTGAATGGGGATGAGCAGTTCTTC. This codes for CASSSEAVNGDEQFF.

The rearrangement joins TRBV7-6 to TRBJ2-2; D is perhaps TRBD2 (5 bases). Looked up from germline, CDR1 is SGHVS and CDR2 is FNYEAQ. Between the trimmed V and J ends, which lost 5 bases and 6 bases, there was a span of 13 bases. This CDR3 has 14 amino acids. DNA of the CDR3: TGTGCCAGCAGCGGGGTTAAGAGGGCCGGGGAGCTGTTTTTT. Translated, it gives CASSGVKRAGELFF. Using reference TRBV7-6 and TRBJ2-2 for the parts outside the CDR3, the full variable domain is GAGVSQSPRYKVTKRGQDVALRCDPISGHVSLYWYRQALGQGPEFLTYFNYEAQQDKSGLPNDRFSAERPEGSISTLTIQRTEQRDSAMYRCASSGVKRAGELFFGEGSRLTVL.

The V call is TRBV28, the J call TRBJ1-5; weak D call: TRBD1 (5 bases). CDR1 and CDR2 (germline): MDHEN, SYDVKM. The V gene lost 3 bases and the J gene lost 5 bases, with 14 bases spanning the gap. This CDR3 spans 15 amino acids. The CDR3 spells CASSFYRQADQPQHF. The CDR3 DNA is TGTGCCAGCAGTTTTTACAGGCAGGCGGATCAGCCCCAGCATTTT.

This clonotype was detected only a few times. The chain combines TRBV27 with TRBJ2-6, with D maybe TRBD2 (5 bases). Germline CDR1 is MNHEY and CDR2 is SMNVEV (reference sequence). Trimming stripped 1 base from V and 0 bases from J, with 19 bases between. The CDR3 runs 20 residues. DNA of the CDR3: TGTGCCAGCAGTTTATACCCAGGACGCGCGGGCCGCTCTGGGGCCAACGTCCTGACTTTC. The encoded protein is CASSLYPGRAGRSGANVLTF.

This chain links TRBV12-5 with TRBJ1-2, with TRBD1 as a possible D gene (5 bases). V dropped 4 bases and J dropped 4 bases, with 13 bases sitting between them. Looked up from germline, CDR1 is LGHNT and CDR2 is FRNRAP. The CDR3 runs 14 residues. The DNA of the CDR3 is TGTGCTAGTGGTTCCGGGACCGAATTCTATGGCTACACCTTC. Translation: CASGSGTEFYGYTF.

This clonotype showed up just a few times. The V and J genes are TRBV6-5 and TRBJ2-1; 10 bases fit TRBD2. CDR3 size: 15 residues. From germline, CDR1 is MNHEY and CDR2 SVGAGI. Trimming removed 5 bases from V and 8 bases from J; junction bases left unmatched: 9. The CDR3 nucleotides are TGTGCCAGCAGTGCGGGACTAGCGTCCCAGGATGAGCAGTTCTTC. As protein: CASSAGLASQDEQFF.

The J gene is TRBJ1-2, the V gene TRBV18; D is ambiguous. With 3 bases removed from V and 2 bases from J, the gap between germline ends came to 4 bases. Germline CDR1 KGHSH, CDR2 LQKENI. The CDR3 consists of 12 residues. This CDR3 reads CASSPENYGYTF. CDR3 in DNA: TGTGCCAGCTCACCGGAGAACTATGGCTACACCTTC.

In this sample, this clonotype turned up a few times. This chain joins TRBV7-9 and TRBJ1-4; D is unclear. This CDR3 region has 13 residues. Germline lookup yields CDR1 SEHNR and CDR2 FQNEAQ (reference sequence). V dropped 5 bases and J dropped 4 bases, with 8 bases sitting between them. The CDR3 DNA is TGTGCCAGCAGCCGCAGGCTTAATGAAAAACTGTTTTTT. Translation: CASSRRLNEKLFF. The full variable domain, in which reference TRBV7-9 and TRBJ1-4 provide the parts outside the CDR3, is DTGVSQNPRHKITKRGQNVTFRCDPISEHNRLYWYRQTLGQGPEFLTYFQNEAQLEKSRLLSDRFSAERPKGSFSTLEIQRTEQGDSAMYLCASSRRLNEKLFFGSGTQLSVL.

The V and J genes are TRBV7-8 and TRBJ2-7; 14 bases align to TRBD2. CDR3 length equals 15 residues. V was pared by 5 bases and J by 6 bases, with 6 bases of the junction left unmatched. Germline CDR1 and CDR2: SGHVS and FQNEAQ. The CDR3, as DNA: TGTGCCAGCAGCAGAATGGGACTAGCGGGAGTCGAGCAGTACTTC. Encoded protein: CASSRMGLAGVEQYF. Complete variable domain (other parts from reference TRBV7-8 and TRBJ2-7): GAGVSQSPRYKVAKRGQDVALRCDPISGHVSLFWYQQALGQGPEFLTYFQNEAQLDKSGLPSDRFFAERPEGSVSTLKIQRTQQEDSAVYLCASSRMGLAGVEQYFGPGTRLTVT.

In this sample, this clonotype turned up a few times. The chain has TRBV27 and TRBJ1-5; D unresolved. The CDR3 has 17 amino acids. V was pared by 5 bases and J by 0 bases, with 17 bases between. Germline V gene data show CDR1 as MNHEY and CDR2 as SMNVEV (reference sequence). CDR3 region: CASSPLGRQSSNQPQHF. The CDR3 DNA is TGTGCCAGCAGTCCCCTGGGTAGGCAGAGTAGCAATCAGCCCCAGCATTTT.

V usage is TRBV12-3 or TRBV12-4 and J usage is TRBJ2-7, with 9 bases fitting TRBD2. This CDR3 contains 14 residues. The J segment lost 2 bases and the V segment lost 9 bases, leaving 8 bases of the junction unmatched. CDR3 DNA: TGTGCCAGTACGGCGGGAGGGGCCCCCTACGAGCAGTACTTC. Its protein product is CASTAGGAPYEQYF.

The chain joins TRBV19 to TRBJ1-2; possible D gene TRBD1, 6 bases. The CDR3 is 14 amino acids. V gave up 10 bases and J gave up 5 bases, with 20 bases separating them. Looked up from germline, CDR1 is LNHDA and CDR2 is SQIVND (reference sequence). CDR3 in DNA: TGTGCCACTAAAAGGAGTGGGACACGGTATGGCTACACCTTC. It codes for CATKRSGTRYGYTF.

This clonotype has more than one count but fewer than ten. The V and J genes are TRBV7-9 and TRBJ1-2; D unresolved. Germline V CDR1 and CDR2: SEHNR, FQNEAQ (reference sequence). The CDR3 has 14 residues. Trimming removed 1 base at V and 6 bases at J, with 12 bases between. The CDR3, as DNA: TGTGCCAGCAGCTTAGAATGGGAACGTCATGGCTACACCTTC. It is translated as CASSLEWERHGYTF.